This T cell receptor beta chain was profiled in a study of lymphopenia after photon versus proton radiotherapy (dated by TCRdb to about 2019). In terms of the full investigation: The study compared the immunological effects of photon versus proton radiation therapy in patients with gastrointestinal tumors who developed high-grade lymphopenia. The study aimed to characterize how the two radiation modalities differ in their impact on the immune system. The cohort comprised more than 15 patients with gastrointestinal tumors who received either photon or proton therapy and then developed lymphopenia. Paper-wide results and their limitations: Across the cohort, among patients who died, a greater drop in TCR diversity after the nadir was inversely correlated with overall survival time. The survival association was assessed only in patients who died, and the authors presented better survival with proton therapy as a possibility rather than a demonstrated result. During treatment, patients who received photon therapy lost naive T cells and TCR diversity and gained effector/memory populations, whereas patients who received proton therapy remained relatively stable. After the lymphocyte count nadir, oligoclonal expansion, especially of CD8+ Temra cells, was observed in photon-treated repertoires, and the drop in diversity was driven by this expansion.

Comment on this clone: Its antigen has not been determined. No much larger clone is present one base from it, and per-base qualities are unavailable.

The library was made by the immunoSEQ multiplex PCR assay. T cell repertoires were profiled by deep sequencing of rearranged TCR beta loci, alongside multiparametric flow cytometry. Held by TCRdb, this immuneACCESS table contains in-frame sequences only and omits some clones. Under half of the omission traces to an unresolved V gene where checked; the cause of the rest is unknown. The table for this sample lists roughly 22,000 clones; nearly 85% of them were counted only once. The top ten clonotypes cover over 20% of the sample. The CDR3 runs 16 amino acids, cysteine and phenylalanine included. Only the CDR3 DNA stays, 48 bases, in frame from base 1. V and J are truncated by 0 bases and 0 bases respectively, leaving an intervening sequence of 9 bases. The germline V gene specifies MNHEY as CDR1 and SVGAGI as CDR2.

The TCR sequence derives from an older woman with pancreatic cancer. The chain is made from TRBV6-5 and TRBJ2-4; the D gene is unclear. Sequences were derived from peripheral blood, sampled from a patient treated with proton-based radiotherapy. The CDR3 protein sequence reads: CASSYSNPLAKNIQYF. The DNA reads TGTGCCAGCAGTTACTCTAATCCTCTAGCCAAAAACATTCAGTACTTC.